What follows is one TCR beta chain and its context. What it binds is not known. Repeated repertoire sampling spanned the course of chemoradiotherapy. Germline-derived CDR1 and CDR2 are SNHLY and FYNNEI. Trimming took 4 bases from V and 5 from J, leaving 19 bases between them. The CDR3 has 16 amino acids. The sample comes from a study of chemoradiotherapy in HPV16-positive cancers. Study-level points and caveats: During treatment, candidate HPV-specific clones and E7-related motifs expanded in tumor. The functional HPV-specific definition rests on just a couple of HPV16-positive patients. For HPV16-positive patients, expanding HPV-responsive T cells associated with longer recurrence-free survival.

The repertoire was sequenced with immunoSEQ multiplex PCR; TCRdb's copy has only in-frame clones and lacks some. The data contain more than 5,500 clones, roughly 80% of them singletons. The specimen was obtained from a patient who underwent chemoradiotherapy. The source of this sequence is a human donor with HPV-associated anogenital cancer. This chain uses TRBV2 with TRBJ2-3; D may match TRBD1 or TRBD2 (6 bases each). The DNA for the CDR3 is TGTGCCAGCAGTGGAAGGAGCAGGGGAGGAATAGATACGCAGTATTTT. This codes for CASSGRSRGGIDTQYF.